One and the same sample provided the 30 T cell receptor beta chains below, sequenced in a study of T cell clonotyping in hematopoietic cell transplantation. Data came from immunoSEQ multiplex PCR; TCRdb stores just in-frame clones and leaves some out. The sample includes tens of thousands of clones, about 70% of them seen just once. Time point denoted: recipient sample about 28 days before transplant, after cytoreduction. Sample: peripheral blood mononuclear cells, taken before stem cell transplant. These receptor sequences come from a man aged 45-60 years with myelodysplastic syndrome. Some clones in this sample may be carry-over from other donors' samples.

The chain is built from TRBV5-6 and TRBJ1-2; D is uncertain. Trimming removed 2 bases from V and 2 bases from J, with 25 bases in between. The CDR3 is 19 residues long. Germline CDR1 is SGHDT and CDR2 is YYEEEE. In DNA, the CDR3 is TGTGCCAGCAGCTTAACTAGGGCCTTCGACTTAGAGGAGAACTATGGCTACACCTTC. Amino acids: CASSLTRAFDLEENYGYTF.

The J gene is TRBJ1-5, the V gene TRBV28; TRBD1 matches 7 bases. The CDR3 is made up of 16 amino acids. V dropped 6 bases and J dropped 0; count of bases not matched to a gene: 8. Germline CDR1 reads MDHEN; CDR2 reads SYDVKM. This CDR3 is CASSEWTGDSNQPQHF. The CDR3 nucleotides are TGTGCCAGCAGCGAGTGGACAGGAGATAGCAATCAGCCCCAGCATTTT.

The chain employs TRBV6-5 and TRBJ2-6; D unclear. Germline CDR1 reads MNHEY; CDR2 reads SVGAGI. CDR3 size: 13 residues. V lost 6 bases and J 1 base, leaving 4 bases between the germline ends. This CDR3 is CASRESGANVLTF. The CDR3 DNA sequence: TGTGCCAGCAGGGAATCTGGGGCCAACGTCCTGACTTTC.

This clone appeared a few times. One junction end does not reproduce the germline sequence, and a read error may be involved. The CDR3 spells CASFHGTETDF. CDR3 coding DNA: TGTGCCAGCTTTCACGGGACGGAGACCGACTTC. The rearrangement links TRBV11-2 to TRBJ2-5; the D gene could be TRBD1 or TRBD2 (5 bases each). Germline CDR1 reads SGHAT; CDR2 reads FQNNGV. CDR3 length: 11 residues. Based on the CDR3 plus reference TRBV11-2 and TRBJ2-5, the full variable domain is EAGVAQSPRYKIIEKRQSVAFWCNPISGHATLYWYQQILGQGPKLLIQFQNNGVVDDSQLPKDRFSAERLKGVDSTLKIQPAKLEDSAVYLCASFHGTETDFGPGTRLLVL.

The CDR3 loop reads CSVTGSGEQYF. As DNA, the CDR3 is TGCAGCGTGACAGGGTCGGGCGAGCAGTACTTC. J is TRBJ2-7 and V is TRBV29-1; 7 bases fit TRBD1. Germline lookup yields CDR1 SQVTM and CDR2 ANQGSEA. Trimming at V came to 6 bases and at J to 6 bases, leaving 5 bases not matched to a gene. CDR3 length: 11 residues.

V is TRBV4-1 and J is TRBJ2-1, with 7 bases lining up with TRBD2. The CDR3 consists of 14 residues. V was pared by 4 bases and J by 8 bases, with 8 bases of the junction left unmatched. CDR1 is MGHRA, CDR2 YSYEKL, per germline. CDR3 region: CASSRGGSGYEQFF. The CDR3 bases are TGCGCCAGCAGCCGGGGGGGGAGTGGGTATGAGCAGTTCTTC.

This rearrangement joins TRBV29-1 to TRBJ1-2; D may be TRBD1 (5 bases). Germline V gives CDR1 SQVTM, CDR2 ANQGSEA. V was clipped by 3 bases and J by 8 bases, with 13 bases between them. CDR3 size: 12 residues. This chain's CDR3 is CSVDVGLGGYTF. The CDR3 nucleotides are TGCAGCGTTGACGTGGGGCTGGGGGGCTACACCTTC. Combining the CDR3 with reference TRBV29-1 and TRBJ1-2 gives the whole variable domain SAVISQKPSRDICQRGTSLTIQCQVDSQVTMMFWYRQQPGQSLTLIATANQGSEATYESGFVIDKFPISRPNLTFSTLTVSNMSPEDSSIYLCSVDVGLGGYTFGSGTRLTVV.

The chain links TRBV30 to TRBJ2-2; D is ambiguous. Trimming shortened V by 0 bases and J by 6 bases, and 8 bases separated the two germline ends. Germline V gene data show CDR1 as GTSNPN and CDR2 as SVGIG (reference sequence). The CDR3 is 13 amino acids. The CDR3 DNA is TGTGCCTGGAGTGTCGGTGGGTCCGGGGAGCTGTTTTTT. It yields the protein CAWSVGGSGELFF.

The rearrangement links TRBV30 to TRBJ1-6; D is undetermined. There are 12 residues in the CDR3. The V end lost 3 bases, the J end lost 15 bases, and 15 bases lay between the germline ends. The germline V gene has CDR1 GTSNPN and CDR2 SVGIG (reference sequence). Written as DNA, the CDR3 is TGTGCCTGGAGCTCAACCGGGCAGCTCCTCCACTTT. Residues: CAWSSTGQLLHF.

This clone showed up just once. The chain combines TRBV29-1 with TRBJ1-5, with D possibly being TRBD1 (5 bases). The CDR3 is 12 amino acids. V shed 7 bases and J shed 6 bases, with 13 bases lying between them. Germline V lookup: CDR1 SQVTM, CDR2 ANQGSEA. The CDR3 coding sequence is TGCAGCGCTCGTGGAACAGGTCAGCCCCAGCATTTT. Translation gives CSARGTGQPQHF. The variable domain in full, completed from reference TRBV29-1 and TRBJ1-5, reads SAVISQKPSRDICQRGTSLTIQCQVDSQVTMMFWYRQQPGQSLTLIATANQGSEATYESGFVIDKFPISRPNLTFSTLTVSNMSPEDSSIYLCSARGTGQPQHFGDGTRLSIL.

This clone was counted only a few times. The rearrangement links TRBV6-6 to TRBJ2-6; D ambiguous. Germline lookup yields CDR1 MNHNY and CDR2 SVGAGI (reference sequence). This CDR3 is 12 amino acids long. V dropped 10 bases and J dropped 2 bases, with 6 bases sitting between them. The CDR3 DNA reads TGTGCCACCCGGACTGGGGCCAACGTCCTGACTTTC. This codes for CATRTGANVLTF.

The chain employs TRBV14 and TRBJ2-4; D gene ambiguous. Trimming took off 0 bases at V and 0 bases at J, with 9 bases between the two ends. The CDR3 is 16 residues long. Germline CDR1 and CDR2: SGHDN and FVKESK. As DNA, the CDR3 is TGTGCCAGCAGCCAAGACGTAAGACTAGCCAAAAACATTCAGTACTTC. Translation: CASSQDVRLAKNIQYF. Together with reference TRBV14 and TRBJ2-4, the CDR3 gives the full variable domain: EAGVTQFPSHSVIEKGQTVTLRCDPISGHDNLYWYRRVMGKEIKFLLHFVKESKQDESGMPNNRFLAERTGGTYSTLKVQPAELEDSGVYFCASSQDVRLAKNIQYFGAGTRLSVL.

The chain combines TRBV6-1 with TRBJ2-7; D perhaps matches TRBD2 (6 bases). Looked up from germline, CDR1 is MNHNS and CDR2 is SASEGT. This CDR3 is built from 14 residues. Trimming left V 4 bases short and J 4 bases short, with 14 bases between. Written as DNA, the CDR3 is TGTGCCAGCAGTGTTGGGGGGTTCGATTACGAGCAGTACTTC. It is translated as CASSVGGFDYEQYF.

This sequence joins TRBV30 and TRBJ1-1; D is unresolved. The CDR3 consists of 14 residues. Trimming stripped 5 bases from V and 0 bases from J, with 13 bases between. Germline V gives CDR1 GTSNPN, CDR2 SVGIG (reference sequence). The CDR3 DNA reads TGTGCCTGGGGGCCTGGCCGAATGAACACTGAAGCTTTCTTT. Protein: CAWGPGRMNTEAFF.

The J gene is TRBJ1-1, the V gene TRBV4-3, with a tentative D call TRBD1 (5 bases). V lost 4 bases and J 5 bases, leaving 14 bases between the germline ends. CDR1 and CDR2 from the germline V gene are LGHNA and YSLEER. There are 14 residues in the CDR3. CDR3 amino acids: CASSPLGRATEAFF. The DNA for the CDR3 is TGCGCCAGCAGCCCCCTCGGCAGGGCAACTGAAGCTTTCTTT.

The rearrangement joins TRBV2 to TRBJ1-3; D unclear. The CDR3 extends over 14 amino acids. Germline V gene lookup returns CDR1 SNHLY and CDR2 FYNNEI. The V end lost 4 bases, the J end lost 0 bases, and 7 bases lay between the germline ends. The DNA for the CDR3 is TGTGCCAGCAGTGGGTCGGTCTCTGGAAACACCATATATTTT. Its protein product is CASSGSVSGNTIYF.

The J gene is TRBJ1-1, the V gene TRBV30; no clear D. Germline V gene data show CDR1 as GTSNPN and CDR2 as SVGIG (reference sequence). There are 15 residues in the CDR3. V dropped 1 base and J dropped 1 base, with 13 bases sitting between them. The CDR3 region has the DNA TGTGCCTGGAGTGCCCCTGGAGTTCAGAACACTGAAGCTTTCTTT. Its translation: CAWSAPGVQNTEAFF.

The rearrangement uses TRBV6-5 and TRBJ1-1; D is undetermined. The CDR3 length is 11 residues. The V end lost 3 bases, the J end lost 7 bases, and 6 bases lay between the germline ends. The germline gives CDR1 MNHEY, CDR2 SVGAGI. The CDR3 region is CASSYGNEAFF. The DNA of the CDR3 is TGTGCCAGCAGTTATGGAAATGAAGCTTTCTTT.

In its sample, this clone was seen a few times. The CDR3 reads CASSDDRPYEQYF. The CDR3, as DNA: TGTGCCAGCAGCGACGACAGACCCTACGAGCAGTACTTC. The rearrangement joins TRBV7-9 to TRBJ2-5, with a weak D call TRBD1 (5 bases). The DNA end favors TRBJ2-7, so the J call may be wrong. Germline loops: CDR1 SEHNR, CDR2 FQNEAQ (reference sequence). This CDR3 contains 13 residues.

This clone has just a few counts. This rearrangement joins TRBV13 to TRBJ1-2, with no clear D. The CDR3 loop spans 12 amino acids. Trimming left V 3 bases short and J 4 bases short, with 6 bases between. Per the germline V gene, CDR1 is PRHDT and CDR2 is FYEKMQ (reference sequence). This CDR3 is CASSLEIYGYTF. The DNA of the CDR3 is TGTGCCAGCAGCTTGGAGATCTATGGCTACACCTTC. The full variable domain, in which reference TRBV13 and TRBJ1-2 provide the parts outside the CDR3, is AAGVIQSPRHLIKEKRETATLKCYPIPRHDTVYWYQQGPGQDPQFLISFYEKMQSDKGSIPDRFSAQQFSDYHSELNMSSLELGDSALYFCASSLEIYGYTFGSGTRLTVV.

The chain joins TRBV28 to TRBJ2-3, with D perhaps given as TRBD1 or TRBD2 (6 bases each). This CDR3 contains 16 residues. Between the trimmed V and J ends, which lost 6 bases and 5 bases, there was a span of 21 bases. CDR1 and CDR2 (germline): MDHEN, SYDVKM. The CDR3 is CASRGGTTGAVDTQYF. The CDR3 DNA reads as TGTGCCAGCAGAGGAGGGACAACGGGGGCGGTAGATACGCAGTATTTT. Drawing the rest from reference TRBV28 and TRBJ2-3, the complete variable domain is DVKVTQSSRYLVKRTGEKVFLECVQDMDHENMFWYRQDPGLGLRLIYFSYDVKMKEKGDIPEGYSVSREKKERFSLILESASTNQTSMYLCASRGGTTGAVDTQYFGPGTRLTVL.

The rearrangement links TRBV27 to TRBJ1-5; D is unresolved. Trimming pared 2 bases from V and 0 bases from J, leaving 8 bases between. This CDR3 is built from 15 residues. The germline gives CDR1 MNHEY, CDR2 SMNVEV (reference sequence). CDR3 sequence: CASSLTQYSNQPQHF. CDR3 bases: TGTGCCAGCAGTTTAACACAATATAGCAATCAGCCCCAGCATTTT.

This clone turned up a few times. The rearrangement links TRBV28 to TRBJ1-2, with D maybe TRBD1 (5 bases). CDR3 length equals 11 residues. Germline lookup yields CDR1 MDHEN and CDR2 SYDVKM. The V end was cut by 6 bases, the J end by 6 bases, with 8 bases between. CDR3 loop: CASSLGDGYTF. The CDR3 bases are TGTGCCAGCAGCTTGGGGGATGGCTACACCTTC.

The chain recombines TRBV5-1 with TRBJ2-6, with D hard to call. This CDR3 contains 16 residues. CDR1 and CDR2 from the germline V gene are SGHRS and YFSETQ. Trimming pared 4 bases from V and 0 bases from J, leaving 11 bases between. CDR3 nucleotides: TGCGCCAGCAGCCTCACCGGCCTCTCTGGGGCCAACGTCCTGACTTTC. It codes for CASSLTGLSGANVLTF.

A remark on this clone: A read error may account for a junction end that differs from germline. The chain combines TRBV19 with TRBJ1-1; D not resolved. The CDR3 runs 14 residues. Germline V gene sequence: CDR1 LNHDA, CDR2 SQIVND (reference sequence). The CDR3 loop reads CASIRFVGARGWIF. DNA for the CDR3: TGTGCCAGCATACGATTTGTGGGCGCGAGAGGGTGGATCTTT.

This clone has more than one count but fewer than ten. The chain recombines TRBV13 with TRBJ1-2, with D possibly being TRBD1 (5 bases). The germline gives CDR1 PRHDT, CDR2 FYEKMQ (reference sequence). V was pared by 5 bases and J by 5 bases, with 18 bases between. The length of the CDR3 is 15 residues. The CDR3 spells CASSPTGTANYGYTF. CDR3 nucleotides: TGTGCCAGCAGCCCTACCGGGACTGCGAATTATGGCTACACCTTC.

The V gene is TRBV28, the J gene TRBJ2-7, with TRBD1 as a possible D gene (6 bases). CDR3 length: 14 amino acids. Germline V gene data show CDR1 as MDHEN and CDR2 as SYDVKM. V gave up 5 bases and J gave up 10 bases, with 21 bases separating them. The CDR3 protein is CASSREGTAGGQYF. CDR3 coding DNA: TGTGCCAGCAGTCGTGAAGGGACGGCTGGGGGCCAGTACTTC.

The count of this clone is one. This chain uses TRBV4-1 with TRBJ1-2; the D is unclear. The V gene lost 0 bases and the J gene lost 4 bases, with 6 bases spanning the gap. This CDR3 is built from 13 residues. Germline CDR1 and CDR2: MGHRA and YSYEKL. The CDR3 DNA follows: TGCGCCAGCAGCCAAGAATGGGTCTATGGCTACACCTTC. It codes for CASSQEWVYGYTF.

This chain links TRBV7-2 with TRBJ2-7; 9 bases fit TRBD1. The CDR3 contains 14 residues. J lost 7 bases, V lost 5 bases, and 9 bases had no gene match. Germline V gene data show CDR1 as SGHTA and CDR2 as FQGNSA. This CDR3 reads CASSHRDRDLEQYF. CDR3 bases: TGTGCCAGCAGCCACCGGGACAGGGATTTGGAGCAGTACTTC.

J is TRBJ2-7 and V is TRBV25-1; the match to TRBD2 covers 11 bases. From germline, CDR1 is MGHDK and CDR2 SYGVNS. Trimming at V came to 3 bases and at J to 2 bases, leaving 6 bases not matched to a gene. The CDR3 totals 16 residues. CDR3 region: CASSEGLADPTYEQYF. The CDR3 DNA is TGTGCCAGCAGTGAGGGACTAGCGGATCCAACCTACGAGCAGTACTTC.